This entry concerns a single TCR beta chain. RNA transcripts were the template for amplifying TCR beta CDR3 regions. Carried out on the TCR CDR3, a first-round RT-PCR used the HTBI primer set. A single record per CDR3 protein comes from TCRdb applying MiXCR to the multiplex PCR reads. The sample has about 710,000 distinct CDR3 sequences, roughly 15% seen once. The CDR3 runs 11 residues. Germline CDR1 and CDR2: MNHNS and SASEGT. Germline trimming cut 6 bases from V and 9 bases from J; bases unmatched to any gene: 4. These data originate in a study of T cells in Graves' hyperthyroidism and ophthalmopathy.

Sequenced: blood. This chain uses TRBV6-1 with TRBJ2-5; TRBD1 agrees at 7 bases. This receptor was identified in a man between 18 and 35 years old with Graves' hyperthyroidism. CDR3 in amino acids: CASSGGQAQYF. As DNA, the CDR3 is TGTGCCAGCAGCGGCGGACAGGCCCAGTACTTC.